This is a list of T cell receptor beta chains from one sample in a study of CD8 T cells in ankylosing spondylitis. TCRdb re-derived calls from the 5' RACE reads in MiXCR, one entry per CDR3 protein. The sample records a few hundred thousand distinct CDR3 sequences, 6.5% to 10% being singletons. Input material: blood, either unsorted or a sorted T cell fraction (not recorded which). The receptors shown here come from a male donor with ankylosing spondylitis. CDR3s include the opening cysteine and the closing phenylalanine or tryptophan. The D gene is left open where the match is weak. Not every row has a clone size; where given, it reads once, few, many or a size class.

TRBV29-1,NA,many,TRBJ1-5,TGCAGCGTTGGAGGACAGCCCAGGGGGCCCCAGCATTTT,CSVGGQPRGPQHF
TRBV24-1,TRBD2,many,TRBJ2-1,TGTGCCACCAGTGACCCTTCCCGGACTAGAGCAGAGCAGTTCTTC,CATSDPSRTRAEQFF
TRBV11-2,NA,few,TRBJ2-4,TGTGCCAGCAGCTTAAGGGACATTCAGTACTTC,CASSLRDIQYF
TRBV7-8,NA,NA,TRBJ2-1,TGTGCCAGCAGCCCCTTGGATGAGCAGTTCTTC,CASSPLDEQFF
TRBV7-2,NA,few,TRBJ2-5,TGTGCCAGCAGCGCGGGACAGATACAAGAGACCCAGTACTTC,CASSAGQIQETQYF
TRBV27,NA,many,TRBJ2-3,TGTGCCAGCACTACCGGGACAAACACAGATACGCAGTATTTT,CASTTGTNTDTQYF
TRBV28,NA,NA,TRBJ2-7,TGTGCCAGCAGTTTCGGGACCCATCCACAAGAGTACTTC,CASSFGTHPQEYF
TRBV3-1,TRBD1,few,TRBJ1-5,TGTGCCAGCAGCCGATCGTCCACAGGGGGCAATCAGCCCCAGCATTTT,CASSRSSTGGNQPQHF
TRBV18,NA,many,TRBJ1-5,TGTGCCAGCTCCCTTTACCTGGACGTTCAGCCCCAGCATTTT,CASSLYLDVQPQHF
TRBV20-1,TRBD2,few,TRBJ2-7,TGCAGTGCCCGGGGGAGGACTAGCACCAGCGAGCAGTACTTC,CSARGRTSTSEQYF
TRBV9,TRBD1,many,TRBJ2-3,TGTGCCAGCAGCGTGGGAAACAGGGGGGGCACAGATACGCAGTATTTT,CASSVGNRGGTDTQYF
TRBV12-3/TRBV12-4,TRBD1,many,TRBJ1-5,TGTGCCAGCAGAGCCAGGGGGGGCGGCAATCAGCCCCAGCATTTT,CASRARGGGNQPQHF
TRBV12-3/TRBV12-4,TRBD1,many,TRBJ2-5,TGTGCCAGCAGTTTTCCTCATGACAGGGGAAATCAAGAGACCCAGTACTTC,CASSFPHDRGNQETQYF
TRBV20-1,NA,few,TRBJ2-1,TGCAGTACCTCGCCCGGGACGGGCTCCTACAATGAGCAGTTCTTC,CSTSPGTGSYNEQFF